The 11 T cell receptor beta chains below come from one sample, sequenced in a study of T cell responses to AZD1222 COVID-19 vaccine. TCRdb's copy holds only in-frame clones and misses some; the assay was immunoSEQ multiplex PCR. The table lists 150,000 or so clones, 90% of them singletons. The starting material was peripheral blood, obtained on day 0 of AZD1222 vaccination. The source is an adult in good health.

As regards this clone: Germline is not matched at one junction end, which may reflect a read error. The rearrangement links TRBV7-7 to TRBJ2-1; TRBD2 aligns across 7 bases. Germline values: CDR1 SSHAT, CDR2 FNYEAQ (reference sequence). This CDR3 comprises 13 residues. The CDR3 sequence is CASSLAGEGVQFF. Written as DNA, the CDR3 is TGTGCTAGCAGCTTAGCGGGCGAAGGGGTGCAGTTCTTC.

This clone appeared once. The V call is TRBV21-1, the J call TRBJ1-1. TRBV21-1 is marked as a pseudogene. CDR3 length: 15 residues. Here the CDR3 DNA reads TGTGCCAGCAGCAAAGACGGGGGGTGGGACACTGAAGCTTTCTTT. This gives the protein CASSKDGGWDTEAFF.

J is TRBJ2-3 and V is TRBV4-3, with D hard to call. CDR1 LGHNA and CDR2 YSLEER come from the germline V gene. V was clipped by 1 base and J by 2 bases, with 10 bases between them. The CDR3 is 15 amino acids. The DNA of the CDR3 is TGCGCCAGCAGCCAAGGACTCCGTTTCACAGATACGCAGTATTTT. Encoded protein: CASSQGLRFTDTQYF.

This sequence joins TRBV6-5 and TRBJ1-2, with 9 bases aligning to TRBD1. CDR3 size: 16 residues. The germline gives CDR1 MNHEY, CDR2 SVGAGI. J gave up 4 bases and V 0 bases, and 6 bases lay outside the gene matches. Here the CDR3 DNA reads TGTGCCAGCAGTTACTCCTTGACAGGGGGTAGCTATGGCTACACCTTC. The encoded protein is CASSYSLTGGSYGYTF.

This chain links TRBV10-1 with TRBJ2-1; 9 bases are shared with TRBD2. Per germline, CDR1 WNHNN and CDR2 SYGVQD (reference sequence). V was clipped by 3 bases and J by 0 bases; unmatched bases: 3. The CDR3 is 16 residues long. CDR3: CASSDLAGSSYNEQFF. In DNA form, the CDR3 reads TGCGCCAGCAGTGATCTAGCGGGGAGCTCCTACAATGAGCAGTTCTTC.

The chain employs TRBV10-3 and TRBJ2-7; D gene uncertain. CDR3 length: 16 residues. V was pared by 0 bases and J by 3 bases, with 15 bases between. Germline values: CDR1 ENHRY, CDR2 SYGVKD. As DNA, the CDR3 is TGTGCCATCAGTGAGTCGAGTAGCAGCTTAATCTACGAGCAGTACTTC. The encoded protein is CAISESSSSLIYEQYF.

The rearrangement links TRBV9 to TRBJ2-3, with TRBD2 matching 7 bases. CDR1 SGDLS and CDR2 YYNGEE come from the germline V gene. The length of the CDR3 is 14 residues. With 7 bases clipped from V and 2 bases from J, the junction kept 7 bases outside the gene matches. The CDR3 nucleotides read TGTGCCAGCCAAGCGGGGCAACTCACAGATACGCAGTATTTT. It specifies CASQAGQLTDTQYF. The full variable domain, with the rest looked up from reference TRBV9 and TRBJ2-3, is DSGVTQTPKHLITATGQRVTLRCSPRSGDLSVYWYQQSLDQGLQFLIQYYNGEERAKGNILERFSAQQFPDLHSELNLSSLELGDSALYFCASQAGQLTDTQYFGPGTRLTVL.

The rearrangement uses TRBV29-1 and TRBJ1-2; D is undetermined. This CDR3 is built from 9 residues. The V end lost 4 bases, the J end lost 6 bases, and 3 bases lay between the germline ends. In germline, CDR1 is SQVTM, CDR2 ANQGSEA. CDR3 DNA: TGCAGCGTTGGCGATGGCTACACCTTC. Translation gives CSVGDGYTF.

This chain joins TRBV4-3 and TRBJ1-1; D remains ambiguous. There are 14 residues in the CDR3. Trimming shortened V by 8 bases and J by 0 bases, and 13 bases separated the two germline ends. Germline loops: CDR1 LGHNA, CDR2 YSLEER. For the CDR3, the DNA is TGCGCCAGCCGGAGGACGCGTATGAACACTGAAGCTTTCTTT. This translates into CASRRTRMNTEAFF.

CDR3 sequence reads: CASSLLGAFF. The CDR3 DNA is TGTGCCAGCAGCTTACTCGGGGCTTTCTTT. The chain is built from TRBV7-3 and TRBJ1-1; D unresolved. Trimming shortened V by 2 bases and J by 11 bases, and 6 bases separated the two germline ends. Germline CDR1 and CDR2: SGHTA and FQGTGA. There are 10 residues in the CDR3.

V usage is TRBV14 and J usage is TRBJ1-1; no definite D call. Trimming stripped 0 bases from V and 2 bases from J, with 16 bases between. This CDR3 is built from 17 residues. Germline V gene sequence: CDR1 SGHDN, CDR2 FVKESK. The CDR3 DNA reads as TGTGCCAGCAGCCAAGAGTTCAGGAGGACGGGTAACACTGAAGCTTTCTTT. It specifies CASSQEFRRTGNTEAFF.